Listed below are T cell receptor beta chains from one sample, sequenced in a study of blood T cell repertoires in COVID-19. The protocol was immunoSEQ multiplex PCR, while the TCRdb copy is restricted to in-frame clones and leaves out a portion. The table shows around 120,000 clones, with about four fifths occurring only once. The sample taken for sequencing was peripheral blood. These receptors originate from a man aged 70-80 years with acute or convalescent COVID-19. CDR3s include the opening cysteine and the closing phenylalanine or tryptophan. A D gene is named only where the DNA matches it firmly. Clone size is not always given. Where it is, it says once, few, many or a class for expanded clones.

d_call: TRBD2
v_call: TRBV5-4
clone_size: NA
j_call: TRBJ2-5
cdr3_nt: TGTGCCAGCAGTTCACCGGGGGGACAAGAGACCCAGTACTTC
cdr3_aa: CASSSPGGQETQYF

d_call: NA
v_call: TRBV18
clone_size: NA
j_call: TRBJ2-7
cdr3_nt: TGTGCCAGCTCACTCCTGGGGGGATCGGATGTTATGTACTTC
cdr3_aa: CASSLLGGSDVMYF

d_call: TRBD1
v_call: TRBV19
clone_size: few
j_call: TRBJ1-4
cdr3_nt: TGTGCCAGTAGTCCGCGGGACAGGGCTAATGAAAAACTGTTTTTT
cdr3_aa: CASSPRDRANEKLFF

d_call: NA
v_call: TRBV3-1/TRBV3-2
clone_size: few
j_call: TRBJ1-5
cdr3_nt: TGTGCCAGCAGCCAGGACATAGGTGATCAGCCCCAGCATTTT
cdr3_aa: CASSQDIGDQPQHF

d_call: TRBD1
v_call: TRBV7-7
clone_size: NA
j_call: TRBJ2-7
cdr3_nt: TGTGCCAGCAGCTTAGCCCGGGACAGGGATATCAGCTCCTACGAGCAGTACTTC
cdr3_aa: CASSLARDRDISSYEQYF

d_call: NA
v_call: TRBV9
clone_size: NA
j_call: TRBJ1-1
cdr3_nt: TGTGCCAGCAGCCCGGGATACACTGAAGCTTTCTTT
cdr3_aa: CASSPGYTEAFF

d_call: NA
v_call: TRBV12-3/TRBV12-4
clone_size: NA
j_call: TRBJ1-2
cdr3_nt: TGTGCCAGCAGTTTAACGGGGTTGTATGGCTACACCTTC
cdr3_aa: CASSLTGLYGYTF

d_call: TRBD1
v_call: TRBV6-5
clone_size: NA
j_call: TRBJ1-3
cdr3_nt: TGTGCCAGCAGTTACGTGGGACAGGGAGTAAACACCATATATTTT
cdr3_aa: CASSYVGQGVNTIYF

d_call: TRBD2
v_call: TRBV27
clone_size: NA
j_call: TRBJ2-3
cdr3_nt: TGTGCCAGCTTAAGGGGGACTAGCGGGAGAGATACGCAGTATTTT
cdr3_aa: CASLRGTSGRDTQYF

d_call: NA
v_call: TRBV7-6
clone_size: few
j_call: TRBJ1-1
cdr3_nt: TGTGCCAGCAGCTTAGGGGAGGTGGGCAGAAAGAACACTGAAGCTTTCTTT
cdr3_aa: CASSLGEVGRKNTEAFF

d_call: TRBD1
v_call: TRBV29-1
clone_size: NA
j_call: TRBJ2-2
cdr3_nt: TGCAGCGTTGACCCGAGACAGGGGGCTGTCGGGGAGCTGTTTTTT
cdr3_aa: CSVDPRQGAVGELFF

d_call: NA
v_call: TRBV9
clone_size: NA
j_call: TRBJ2-3
cdr3_nt: TGTGCCAGCAGCCCGCTGGGTAGCGGACCGGCAGATACGCAGTATTTT
cdr3_aa: CASSPLGSGPADTQYF

d_call: NA
v_call: TRBV5-4
clone_size: NA
j_call: TRBJ1-2
cdr3_nt: TGTGCCAGCAGCTTGTGGACACTAAACTATGGCTACACCTTC
cdr3_aa: CASSLWTLNYGYTF

d_call: NA
v_call: TRBV27
clone_size: NA
j_call: TRBJ1-3
cdr3_nt: TGTGCCAACAAATCTCATCCGGACAGTATCCTCTCTGGAAACACCATATATTTT
cdr3_aa: CANKSHPDSILSGNTIYF

d_call: NA
v_call: TRBV28
clone_size: NA
j_call: TRBJ1-2
cdr3_nt: TGTGCCAGCAGTCTCGACAGGAGCATAACAATCTATGGCTACACCTTC
cdr3_aa: CASSLDRSITIYGYTF

d_call: TRBD1
v_call: TRBV30
clone_size: few
j_call: TRBJ2-7
cdr3_nt: TGTGCCTGGAGTCGGCCGGGACAGTTCTACGAGCAGTACTTC
cdr3_aa: CAWSRPGQFYEQYF